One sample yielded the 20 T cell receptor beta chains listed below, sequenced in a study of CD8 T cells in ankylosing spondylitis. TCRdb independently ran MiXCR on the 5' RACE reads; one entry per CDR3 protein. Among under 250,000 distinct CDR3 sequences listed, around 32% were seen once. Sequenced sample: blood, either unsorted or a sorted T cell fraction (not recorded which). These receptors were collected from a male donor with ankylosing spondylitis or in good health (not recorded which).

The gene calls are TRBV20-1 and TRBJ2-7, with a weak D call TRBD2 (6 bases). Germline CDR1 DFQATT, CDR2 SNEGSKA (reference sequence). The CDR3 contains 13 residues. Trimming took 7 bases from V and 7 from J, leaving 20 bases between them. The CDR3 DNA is TGCAGTGTTCAGAGGGCGGGGATACGGGAGCAGTACTTC. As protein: CSVQRAGIREQYF.

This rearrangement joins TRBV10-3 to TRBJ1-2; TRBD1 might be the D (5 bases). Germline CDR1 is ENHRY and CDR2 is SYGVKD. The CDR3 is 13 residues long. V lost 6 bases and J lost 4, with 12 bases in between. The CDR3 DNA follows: TGTGCCATCAGCGGAACAGGTTCCTATGGCTACACCTTC. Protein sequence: CAISGTGSYGYTF.

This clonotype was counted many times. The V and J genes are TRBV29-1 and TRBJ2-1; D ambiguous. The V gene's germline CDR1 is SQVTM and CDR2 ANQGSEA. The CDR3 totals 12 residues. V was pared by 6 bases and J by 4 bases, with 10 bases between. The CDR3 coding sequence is TGCAGCGTCGACGTAGGGTACAATGAGCAGTTCTTC. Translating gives CSVDVGYNEQFF.

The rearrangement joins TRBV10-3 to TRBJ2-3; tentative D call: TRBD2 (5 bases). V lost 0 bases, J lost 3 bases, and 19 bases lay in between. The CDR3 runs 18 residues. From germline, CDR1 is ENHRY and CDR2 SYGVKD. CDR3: CAISESKNVRGSTDTQYF. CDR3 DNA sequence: TGTGCCATCAGTGAGTCGAAAAATGTGCGAGGGTCAACAGATACGCAGTATTTT.

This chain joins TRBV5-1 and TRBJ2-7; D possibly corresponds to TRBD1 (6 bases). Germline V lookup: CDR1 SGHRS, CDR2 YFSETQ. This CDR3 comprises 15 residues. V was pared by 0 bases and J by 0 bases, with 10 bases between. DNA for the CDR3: TGCGCCAGCAGCTTGGCTAACAGGGACTCCTACGAGCAGTACTTC. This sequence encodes CASSLANRDSYEQYF.

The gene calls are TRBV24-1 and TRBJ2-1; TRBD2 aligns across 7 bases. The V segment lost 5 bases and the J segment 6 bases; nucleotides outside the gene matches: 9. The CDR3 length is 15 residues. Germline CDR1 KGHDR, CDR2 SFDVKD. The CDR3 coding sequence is TGTGCCACCAGTGTGGGAGGGGAGGGAAGCAATGAGCAGTTCTTC. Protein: CATSVGGEGSNEQFF.

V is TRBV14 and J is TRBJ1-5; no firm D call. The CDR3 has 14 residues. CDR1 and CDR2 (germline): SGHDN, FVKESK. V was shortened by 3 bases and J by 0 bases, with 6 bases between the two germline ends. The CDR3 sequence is CASSQTYSNQPQHF. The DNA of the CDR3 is TGTGCCAGCAGCCAGACTTATAGCAATCAGCCCCAGCATTTT.

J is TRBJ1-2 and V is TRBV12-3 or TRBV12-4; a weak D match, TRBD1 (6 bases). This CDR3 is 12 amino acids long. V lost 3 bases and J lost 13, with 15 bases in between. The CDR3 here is CASSFDRTAGTF. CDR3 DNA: TGTGCCAGCAGTTTTGACAGGACCGCCGGCACCTTC.

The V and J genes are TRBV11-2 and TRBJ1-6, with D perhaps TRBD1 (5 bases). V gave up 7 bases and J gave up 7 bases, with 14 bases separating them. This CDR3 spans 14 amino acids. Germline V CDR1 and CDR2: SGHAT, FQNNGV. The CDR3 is CASTSGYRNSPLHF. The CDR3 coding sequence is TGTGCCAGCACCTCCGGGTACAGGAATTCACCCCTCCACTTT.

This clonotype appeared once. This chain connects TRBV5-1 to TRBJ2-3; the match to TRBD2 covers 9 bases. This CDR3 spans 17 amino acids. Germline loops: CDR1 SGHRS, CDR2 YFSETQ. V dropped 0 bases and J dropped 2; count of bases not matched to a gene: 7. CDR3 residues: CASSLAQRGDYTDTQYF. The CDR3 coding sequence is TGCGCCAGCAGCTTGGCCCAGCGGGGGGACTACACAGATACGCAGTATTTT.

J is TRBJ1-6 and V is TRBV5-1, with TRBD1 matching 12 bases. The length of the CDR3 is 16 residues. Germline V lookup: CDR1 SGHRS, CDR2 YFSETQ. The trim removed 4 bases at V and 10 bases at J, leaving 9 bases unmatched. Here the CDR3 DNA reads TGCGCCAGCAGCCCCGGTGGGACAGGGGGCAGATCACCCCTCCACTTT. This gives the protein CASSPGGTGGRSPLHF.

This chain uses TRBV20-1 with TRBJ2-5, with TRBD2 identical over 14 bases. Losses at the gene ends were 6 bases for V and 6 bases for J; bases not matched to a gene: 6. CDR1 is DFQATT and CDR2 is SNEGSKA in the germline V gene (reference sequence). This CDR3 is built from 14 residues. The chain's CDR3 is CSAQTSGGAQTQYF. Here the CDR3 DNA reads TGCAGTGCGCAGACTAGCGGGGGGGCCCAGACCCAGTACTTC.

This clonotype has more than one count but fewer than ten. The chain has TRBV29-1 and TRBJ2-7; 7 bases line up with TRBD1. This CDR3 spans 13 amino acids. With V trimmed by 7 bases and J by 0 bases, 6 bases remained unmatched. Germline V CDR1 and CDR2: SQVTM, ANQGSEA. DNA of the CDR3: TGCAGCGCCGGGACAGTCTACTCCTACGAGCAGTACTTC. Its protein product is CSAGTVYSYEQYF.

CDR3 amino acids: CASSRDSSRNTEAFF. In DNA, the CDR3 is TGTGCCAGCAGCAGGGATTCTTCAAGGAACACTGAAGCTTTCTTT. The chain recombines TRBV5-6 with TRBJ1-1; unclear D gene. The CDR3 is 15 amino acids. V was clipped by 4 bases and J by 1 base, with 14 bases between them. Per the germline V gene, CDR1 is SGHDT and CDR2 is YYEEEE.

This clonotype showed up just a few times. CDR3 residues: CASSSPGSRETQYF. CDR3 DNA: TGTGCCAGCAGTTCCCCGGGTAGCCGGGAGACCCAGTACTTC. The genes are TRBV6-5 and TRBJ2-5; D remains ambiguous. Deletions cut 4 bases from V and 5 bases from J, with 14 bases between. This CDR3 region has 14 residues. CDR1 is MNHEY, CDR2 SVGAGI, per germline.

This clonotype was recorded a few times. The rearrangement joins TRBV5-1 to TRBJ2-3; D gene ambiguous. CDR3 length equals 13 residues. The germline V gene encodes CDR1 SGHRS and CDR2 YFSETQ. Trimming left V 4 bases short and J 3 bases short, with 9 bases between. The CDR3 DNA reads TGCGCCAGCAGCCCCACGGAAACAGATACGCAGTATTTT. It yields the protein CASSPTETDTQYF.

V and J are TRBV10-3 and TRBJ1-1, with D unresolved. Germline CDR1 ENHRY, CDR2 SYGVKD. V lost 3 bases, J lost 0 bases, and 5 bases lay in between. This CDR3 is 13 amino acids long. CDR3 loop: CAISEELNTEAFF. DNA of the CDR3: TGTGCCATCAGTGAAGAGCTGAACACTGAAGCTTTCTTT.

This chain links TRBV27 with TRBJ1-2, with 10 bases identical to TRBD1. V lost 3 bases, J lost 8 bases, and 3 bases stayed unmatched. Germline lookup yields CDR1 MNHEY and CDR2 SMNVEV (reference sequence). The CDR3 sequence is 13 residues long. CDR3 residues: CASSLTGGRGYTF. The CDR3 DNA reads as TGTGCCAGCAGTTTGACAGGGGGCAGGGGCTACACCTTC.

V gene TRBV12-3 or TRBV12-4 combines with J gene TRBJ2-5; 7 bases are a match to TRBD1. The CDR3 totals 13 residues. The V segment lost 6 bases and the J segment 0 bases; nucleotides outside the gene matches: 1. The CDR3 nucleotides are TGTGCCAGCAGCCAGGGGGACCAAGAGACCCAGTACTTC. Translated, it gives CASSQGDQETQYF.

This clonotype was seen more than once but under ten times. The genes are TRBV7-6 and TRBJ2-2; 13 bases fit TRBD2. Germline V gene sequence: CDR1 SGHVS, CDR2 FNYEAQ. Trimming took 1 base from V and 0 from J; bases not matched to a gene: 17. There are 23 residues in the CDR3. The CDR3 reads CASSLVGGLRTSGGLPNTGELFF. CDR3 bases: TGTGCCAGCAGCTTAGTCGGAGGGCTCCGGACTAGCGGGGGTCTACCGAACACCGGGGAGCTGTTTTTT.